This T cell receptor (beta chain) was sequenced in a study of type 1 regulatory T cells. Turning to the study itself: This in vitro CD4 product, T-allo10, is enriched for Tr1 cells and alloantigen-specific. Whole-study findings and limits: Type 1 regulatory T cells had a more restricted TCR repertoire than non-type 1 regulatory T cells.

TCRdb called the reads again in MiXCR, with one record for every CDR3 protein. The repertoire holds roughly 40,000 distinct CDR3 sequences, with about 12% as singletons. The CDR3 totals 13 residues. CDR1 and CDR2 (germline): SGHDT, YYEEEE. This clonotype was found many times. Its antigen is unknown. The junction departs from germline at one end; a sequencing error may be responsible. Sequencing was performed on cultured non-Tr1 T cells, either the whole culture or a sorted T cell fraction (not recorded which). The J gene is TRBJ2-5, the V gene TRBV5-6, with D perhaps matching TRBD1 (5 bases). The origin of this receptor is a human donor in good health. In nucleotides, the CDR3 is TGCGCCAGCAGCTTGGGGCGCCAAGAGACCCAGTACTTC. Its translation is CASSLGRQETQYF.